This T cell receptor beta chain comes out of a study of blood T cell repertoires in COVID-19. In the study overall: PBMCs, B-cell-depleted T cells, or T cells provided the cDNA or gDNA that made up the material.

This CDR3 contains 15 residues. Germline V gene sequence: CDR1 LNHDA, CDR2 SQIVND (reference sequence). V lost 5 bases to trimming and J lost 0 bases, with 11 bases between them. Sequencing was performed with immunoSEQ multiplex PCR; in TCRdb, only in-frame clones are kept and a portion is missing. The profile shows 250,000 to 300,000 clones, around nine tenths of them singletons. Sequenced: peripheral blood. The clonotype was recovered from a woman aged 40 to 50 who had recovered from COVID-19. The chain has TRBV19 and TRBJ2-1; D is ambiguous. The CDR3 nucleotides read TGTGCCAGTAGTTCTGACTCGAGCTCCTACAATGAGCAGTTCTTC. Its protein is CASSSDSSSYNEQFF.